The 21 T cell receptor delta chains given below trace back to one sample, sequenced in a study of Vδ1+ human thymocytes. The template was reverse-transcribed extracted RNA. Multiplex PCR used pooled V-gene forward primers and a constant-region reverse primer to amplify CDR3s. TCRdb made new clone calls on the multiplex PCR reads using CATT. Among about 25,000 delta-chain clones listed, more than 6.5% were seen once. The antigens these receptors bind are not known. Study-wide points: Highly polyclonal TRG and TRD repertoires with Gaussian CDR3 length distributions appeared in thymus.

The sample comprised Vdelta1+ gamma-delta thymocytes from the thymus. Subset described: FACS-sorted CD3+ TCRalphabeta- TCRVdelta1+ TCRVdelta2- thymocytes. These receptors came from a girl in the first two years of life who had congenital heart surgery.

This clone was recorded a few times. V is TRDV2 and J is TRDJ1, with 9 bases lining up with TRDD3. CDR1 and CDR2 from the germline V gene are GEAIGNYY and EKD. The CDR3 is 18 residues long. Unmatched junction bases numbered 12, after V lost 1 base and J lost 1 base. CDR3 sequence reads: CACDTGTTGDTRTDKLIF. The CDR3 region has the DNA TGTGCCTGTGACACGGGGACTACTGGGGATACGCGCACCGATAAACTCATCTTT.

The rearrangement joins TRDV1 to TRDJ1, with D unclear. Germline CDR1 is TSWWSYY and CDR2 is QGS. The CDR3 is 17 residues long. Trimming took off 1 base at V and 1 base at J, with 16 bases between the two ends. This CDR3 is CALGERQGRRGTDKLIF. The CDR3 bases are TGTGCTCTTGGGGAACGACAGGGCCGACGCGGCACCGATAAACTCATCTTT.

V usage is TRDV1 and J usage is TRDJ1, with D tentatively TRDD3 (5 bases). V gave up 0 bases and J gave up 9 bases, with 8 bases separating them. Looked up from germline, CDR1 is TSWWSYY and CDR2 is QGS. CDR3 length: 12 amino acids. DNA for the CDR3: TGTGCTCTTGGGGAACTAGAGGGGGAACTCATCTTT. It specifies CALGELEGELIF.

V usage is TRDV1 and J usage is TRDJ1; D perhaps matches TRDD3 (10 bases). There are 19 residues in the CDR3. Per the germline V gene, CDR1 is TSWWSYY and CDR2 is QGS. V was shortened by 0 bases and J by 6 bases, with 26 bases between the two germline ends. The CDR3 here is CALGELGFLPTGGCNKLIF. The CDR3 DNA reads as TGTGCTCTTGGGGAACTTGGATTCCTTCCTACTGGGGGATGTAATAAACTCATCTTT.

Note on this clone: A junction boundary mismatches the germline segment, possibly from a read error. This specimen includes other DNA sequences encoding the same CDR3. V gene TRDV1 combines with J gene TRDJ1, with 8 bases lining up with TRDD3. CDR3 length: 20 residues. Per the germline V gene, CDR1 is TSWWSYY and CDR2 is QGS. CDR3 protein: CALGTPYAGDTGMNTDKLIF. CDR3 DNA sequence: TGCGCTCTTGGGACCCCCTACGCAGGGGATACCGGGATGAACACCGATAAACTCATCTTT.

The table lists this clone with a few counts. The V and J genes are TRDV1 and TRDJ1, with D perhaps given as TRDD2 or TRDD3 (7 bases each). V lost 5 bases, J lost 0 bases, and 31 bases lay in between. Germline CDR1 reads TSWWSYY; CDR2 reads QGS. CDR3 length: 21 residues. The CDR3, as DNA: TGTGCTCTTGGGTTTCCTACACGGGTCCTGGGGGCCACCGTGTACACCGATAAACTCATCTTT. Its protein product is CALGFPTRVLGATVYTDKLIF.

The table lists this clone with a few counts. This chain connects TRDV1 to TRDJ1; D possibly corresponds to TRDD3 (10 bases). The ends were cut back, 0 bases at V and 4 bases at J, with 27 bases in the middle. Germline V CDR1 and CDR2: TSWWSYY, QGS. The CDR3 totals 20 residues. The CDR3 region is CALGELLPTLLGDEIDKLIF. CDR3 DNA: TGTGCTCTTGGGGAACTCCTTCCTACTTTACTGGGGGATGAAATCGATAAACTCATCTTT.

V usage is TRDV1 and J usage is TRDJ1; D is perhaps TRDD2 (5 bases). The V end lost 4 bases, the J end lost 6 bases, and 15 bases lay between the germline ends. CDR1 and CDR2 from the germline V gene are TSWWSYY and QGS. The CDR3 runs 14 residues. CDR3 DNA: TGTGCTCTTGGGGTCCCGGGCCCCTACCATAAACTCATCTTT. This codes for CALGVPGPYHKLIF.

This clone was seen a few times. This rearrangement joins TRDV1 to TRDJ1, with a weak D call TRDD2 (6 bases). V lost 5 bases and J 4 bases, leaving 20 bases between the germline ends. The CDR3 consists of 16 residues. Germline V gives CDR1 TSWWSYY, CDR2 QGS. The CDR3 DNA sequence: TGTGCTCTTGGGCAGCCTCCTCCTACCATGTTCGATAAACTCATCTTT. This encodes CALGQPPPTMFDKLIF.

This chain uses TRDV1 with TRDJ1; a weak D match, TRDD3 (6 bases). CDR1 and CDR2 from the germline V gene are TSWWSYY and QGS. V lost 3 bases to trimming and J lost 5 bases, with 34 bases between them. This CDR3 comprises 21 residues. The CDR3 sequence: CALGESFIPTGRGTYVDKLIF. The CDR3 nucleotides read TGTGCTCTTGGGGAGTCATTTATCCCGACGGGAAGGGGGACCTACGTGGATAAACTCATCTTT.

This chain connects TRDV1 to TRDJ1; 8 nucleotides align to TRDD2. V lost 5 bases, J lost 1 base, and 24 bases stayed unmatched. There are 21 residues in the CDR3. Germline CDR1 reads TSWWSYY; CDR2 reads QGS. CDR3 amino acids: CALGIQLPTWGIVALTDKLIF. Written as DNA, the CDR3 is TGTGCTCTTGGGATCCAACTTCCTACATGGGGAATAGTGGCCCTCACCGATAAACTCATCTTT.

There are a few counts of this clone. Other DNA sequences in this sample translate to the same CDR3. The V call is TRDV1, the J call TRDJ1, with D possibly being TRDD3 (6 bases). Germline CDR1 reads TSWWSYY; CDR2 reads QGS. The CDR3 contains 18 residues. V lost 3 bases to trimming and J lost 6 bases, with 26 bases between them. The CDR3 DNA reads as TGTGCTCTTGGGGAGCTCCCAGCTCTCCGACGGGGGAGCAATAAACTCATCTTT. It is translated as CALGELPALRRGSNKLIF.

The rearrangement uses TRDV1 and TRDJ1, with 10 bases that match TRDD3. Germline values: CDR1 TSWWSYY, CDR2 QGS. The CDR3 length is 16 residues. With 1 base clipped from V and 4 bases from J, the junction kept 6 bases outside the gene matches. Here the CDR3 reads CALGEPKPGGYDKLIF. The CDR3 coding sequence is TGTGCTCTTGGGGAACCTAAACCTGGGGGATACGATAAACTCATCTTT.

This clone was seen a few times. This sequence joins TRDV1 and TRDJ1; 13 bases are shared with TRDD3. The CDR3 runs 24 residues. Germline CDR1 TSWWSYY, CDR2 QGS. The trim removed 3 bases at V and 3 bases at J, leaving 28 bases unmatched. The CDR3 reads CALGDIPGGPPSTGGYAPPDKLIF. Written as DNA, the CDR3 is TGTGCTCTTGGGGACATTCCAGGGGGACCCCCAAGTACTGGGGGATACGCCCCCCCCGATAAACTCATCTTT.

This clone occurred a few times. V gene TRDV1 combines with J gene TRDJ1, with 12 bases fitting TRDD3. This CDR3 has 22 amino acids. The V segment lost 3 bases and the J segment 7 bases; nucleotides outside the gene matches: 27. CDR1 is TSWWSYY and CDR2 is QGS in the germline V gene. The CDR3 sequence: CALGDPTSTGGYSFLGSFKLIF. The CDR3 DNA reads TGTGCTCTTGGGGATCCTACAAGTACTGGGGGATACTCTTTCCTCGGATCTTTTAAACTCATCTTT.

The chain employs TRDV1 and TRDJ1; D might be TRDD2 (6 bases). The CDR3 totals 18 residues. The V gene's germline CDR1 is TSWWSYY and CDR2 QGS. Trimming cost V 4 bases and J 1 base, with 22 bases left between them. The DNA for the CDR3 is TGTGCTCTTGGGGTACATCGATCCTACGTCCGTTGCACCGATAAACTCATCTTT. It yields the protein CALGVHRSYVRCTDKLIF.

Concerning this clone: A much more abundant neighbour one base away suggests this may be a read error. The same CDR3 is also encoded by other DNA sequences in this sample. The V gene was left uncalled, and the J gene is TRDJ1. The CDR3 is made up of 16 amino acids. CDR3 sequence reads: CAARRNHWRTADKLIF. Here the CDR3 DNA reads TGTGCAGCGAGGCGAAATCATTGGCGTACCGCCGATAAACTCATCTTT.

The rearrangement links TRDV1 to TRDJ1; possible D gene TRDD3, 9 bases. The CDR3 contains 20 residues. Germline V gene lookup returns CDR1 TSWWSYY and CDR2 QGS. V was pared by 6 bases and J by 2 bases, with 31 bases between. In DNA, the CDR3 is TGTGCTCTTGGCGAAAGCCTTCCTATTCTTTCACTGGGGGAGACCGATAAACTCATCTTT. Translation: CALGESLPILSLGETDKLIF.

A remark on this clone: This same CDR3 is encoded by further DNA sequences in the sample. The chain recombines TRDV1 with TRDJ1; a weak D match, TRDD3 (6 bases). Per the germline V gene, CDR1 is TSWWSYY and CDR2 is QGS. Trimming left V 2 bases short and J 0 bases short, with 19 bases between. The CDR3 is 18 residues long. The CDR3 reads CALGENLGYWAYTDKLIF. The CDR3, as DNA: TGTGCTCTTGGGGAAAACCTAGGGTACTGGGCTTACACCGATAAACTCATCTTT.

In its sample, this clone was seen a few times. The J gene is TRDJ1, the V gene TRDV1; D unresolved. Germline-derived CDR1 and CDR2 are TSWWSYY and QGS. CDR3 length: 16 residues. V shed 3 bases and J shed 0 bases, with 14 bases lying between them. The CDR3 sequence: CALGDVDVGDTDKLIF. DNA for the CDR3: TGTGCTCTTGGGGACGTAGACGTGGGCGACACCGATAAACTCATCTTT.

This clone was recorded only once. The J gene is TRDJ1, the V gene TRDV1, with 8 bases identical to TRDD3. TCRdb supplies no J gene; here it was assigned by aligning the nucleotide sequence to germline. The germline V gene encodes CDR1 TSWWSYY and CDR2 QGS. Trimming at V came to 4 bases and at J to 4 bases, leaving 29 bases not matched to a gene. The CDR3 length is 22 residues. CDR3 nucleotide sequence: TGTGCTCTTGGGGGACCCTTCCAGACGCTTACTGGGGGTGAGGAAGGAATCGATAAACTCATCTTT. Encoded protein: CALGGPFQTLTGGEEGIDKLIF.